Here is one T cell receptor beta chain with its context. Its antigen is unknown. This entry is derived from a study of OX40 agonist ivuxolimab in advanced cancers. The study, taken as a whole, reports: It was not determined which antigens were specifically recognized by the peripheral T cells that had undergone clonal expansion.

The CDR3 contains 15 residues. Trimming left V 5 bases short and J 1 base short, with 12 bases between. Germline V gene lookup returns CDR1 SGHDT and CDR2 YYEEEE. TCRdb's table, derived via immunoSEQ multiplex PCR, lists solely in-frame clones and lacks some. In the table there are more than 65,000 clones, about 85% of which are singletons. The receptor was derived from an adult with an advanced solid tumor such as melanoma, head and neck, liver or kidney cancer. Here the sequenced sample was CD4+ or CD8+ T cells sorted from blood, taken in a trial of the OX40 agonist ivuxolimab. J is TRBJ2-2 and V is TRBV5-6; no firm D call. Here the CDR3 reads CASRSLSMNTGELFF. The CDR3, as DNA: TGTGCCAGCAGGTCTCTGAGTATGAACACCGGGGAGCTGTTTTTT.